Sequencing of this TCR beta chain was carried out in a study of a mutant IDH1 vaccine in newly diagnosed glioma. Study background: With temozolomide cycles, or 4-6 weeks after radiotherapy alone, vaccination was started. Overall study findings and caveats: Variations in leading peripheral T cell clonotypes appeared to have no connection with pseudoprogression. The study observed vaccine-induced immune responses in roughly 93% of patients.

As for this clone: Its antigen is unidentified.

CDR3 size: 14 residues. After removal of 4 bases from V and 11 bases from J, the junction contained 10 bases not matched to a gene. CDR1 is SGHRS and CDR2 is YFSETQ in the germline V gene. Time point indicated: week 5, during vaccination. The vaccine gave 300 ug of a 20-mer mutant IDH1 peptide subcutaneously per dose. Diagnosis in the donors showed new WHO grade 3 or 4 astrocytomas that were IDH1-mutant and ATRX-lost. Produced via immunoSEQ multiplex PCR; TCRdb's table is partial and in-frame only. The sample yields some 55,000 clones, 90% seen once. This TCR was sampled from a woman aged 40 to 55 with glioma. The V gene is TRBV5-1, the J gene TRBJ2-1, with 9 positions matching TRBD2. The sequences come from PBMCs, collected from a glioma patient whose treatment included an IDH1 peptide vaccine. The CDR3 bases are TGCGCCAGCAGCCCTAGCGGGACCTACGGGAAGCAGTTCTTC. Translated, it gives CASSPSGTYGKQFF. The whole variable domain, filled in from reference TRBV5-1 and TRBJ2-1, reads KAGVTQTPRYLIKTRGQQVTLSCSPISGHRSVSWYQQTPGQGLQFLFEYFSETQRNKGNFPGRFSGRQFSNSRSEMNVSTLELGDSALYLCASSPSGTYGKQFFGPGTRLTVL.